Sequencing of this TCR beta chain was carried out in a study of shared clonotypes between healthy human individuals. Study information: Participating donors consisted of two women and a few men aged 18 to 49. Each donor contributed plates that comprised three CD4 naive, three CD4 memory, two CD8 naive and one CD8 memory.

The donors, all of them Caucasian adults, lived in Nashville, Tennessee. Study observations and caveats: With a handful of donors compared, roughly 5% of naive CD4 clonotypes were shared.

The CDR3 consists of 14 residues. After removal of 3 bases from V and 3 bases from J, the junction contained 5 bases not matched to a gene. Germline V CDR1 and CDR2: SGHDT, YYEEEE. TCRdb's table, derived via immunoSEQ multiplex PCR, lists solely in-frame clones and lacks some. The repertoire includes 650,000 to 700,000 clones, around 91% of them detected once, and 30% to 35% sits in the top ten. About this clone: Its target is unknown.

This TCR came from a man younger than 35 in good health. Some clones in this sample may be carry-over from other donors' samples. Sample: memory CD8+ T cells from PBMCs. Documented subset: CD45RO+ cells pooled with CCR7-negative TemRA cells. The chain combines TRBV5-6 with TRBJ2-7; 8 nucleotides agree with TRBD2. CDR3 sequence: CASSWGLGNYEQYF. Here the CDR3 DNA reads TGTGCCAGCAGCTGGGGACTAGGGAACTACGAGCAGTACTTC.